Following are 10 T cell receptor beta chains from one sample sequenced in a study of blood T cell repertoires in COVID-19. Here immunoSEQ multiplex PCR was the method, and the copy in TCRdb shows in-frame clones only, minus some. The table has tens of thousands of clones, approximately 70% seen once. The specimen sequenced was peripheral blood. These receptors were taken from a woman between 55 and 75 years old in a cohort sampled during active or convalescent COVID-19.

V gene TRBV4-2 combines with J gene TRBJ2-7, with D perhaps matching TRBD2 (5 bases). Germline CDR1 is LGHNA and CDR2 is YNFKEQ. Trimming removed 1 base at V and 2 bases at J, with 15 bases between. The CDR3 totals 16 residues. CDR3 protein: CASSQVIAIKTYEQYF. CDR3 nucleotides: TGTGCCAGCAGCCAAGTCATAGCGATCAAAACCTACGAGCAGTACTTC.

The chain recombines TRBV6-5 with TRBJ1-1; TRBD1 matches 8 bases. The V gene end was trimmed by 10 bases and the J gene end by 4 bases; junction bases not matched to a gene: 8. Per germline, CDR1 MNHEY and CDR2 SVGAGI. The CDR3 loop spans 13 amino acids. CDR3 nucleotide sequence: TGTGCCACGGGACGGACAGGGAGCACTGAAGCTTTCTTT. This codes for CATGRTGSTEAFF.

This clone was observed a handful of times. The rearrangement uses TRBV7-9 and TRBJ1-3; 8 nucleotides agree with TRBD1. With 5 bases clipped from V and 3 bases from J, the junction kept 6 bases outside the gene matches. Germline V CDR1 and CDR2: SEHNR, FQNEAQ (reference sequence). The CDR3 is 15 amino acids. CDR3 loop: CASSLVGQGGNTIYF. The CDR3 nucleotides read TGTGCCAGCAGCCTAGTAGGACAGGGTGGAAACACCATATATTTT.

Sample share makes this clone medium-sized. This chain joins TRBV6-5 and TRBJ1-5; 7 bases are a match to TRBD1. Germline CDR1 and CDR2: MNHEY and SVGAGI. The V segment lost 6 bases and the J segment 3 bases; nucleotides outside the gene matches: 5. This CDR3 comprises 14 residues. The CDR3 here is CASSSGQHNQPQHF. CDR3 DNA: TGTGCCAGCAGCTCGGGACAGCACAATCAGCCCCAGCATTTT.

This clone occurred once. This sequence joins TRBV11-2 and TRBJ2-7; 9 positions match TRBD1. J gave up 3 bases and V 2 bases, and 5 bases lay outside the gene matches. Germline CDR1 reads SGHAT; CDR2 reads FQNNGV. This CDR3 has 15 residues. The CDR3 nucleotides read TGTGCCAGCAGCTTATTCGGGACAGGGCACTACGAGCAGTACTTC. Translation: CASSLFGTGHYEQYF.

This rearrangement joins TRBV15 to TRBJ1-2, with 7 bases lining up with TRBD1. The germline CDR1 and CDR2 sequences are LNHNV and YYDKDF (reference sequence). Trimming took 0 bases from V and 6 from J; bases not matched to a gene: 7. CDR3 size: 15 residues. CDR3 sequence: CATSRDQEGADGYTF. The CDR3 region has the DNA TGTGCCACCAGCAGAGATCAGGAGGGGGCAGATGGCTACACCTTC. Complete variable domain (other parts from reference TRBV15 and TRBJ1-2): DAMVIQNPRYQVTQFGKPVTLSCSQTLNHNVMYWYQQKSSQAPKLLFHYYDKDFNNEADTPDNFQSRRPNTSFCFLDIRSPGLGDTAMYLCATSRDQEGADGYTFGSGTRLTVV.

V gene TRBV6-1 combines with J gene TRBJ1-5; TRBD1 aligns across 11 bases. Per germline, CDR1 MNHNS and CDR2 SASEGT. The CDR3 runs to 17 residues. The ends lost 1 base at V and 5 bases at J; junction bases unmatched: 7. CDR3 sequence reads: CASSEGVGTGGYQPQHF. In DNA, the CDR3 is TGTGCCAGCAGTGAAGGTGTTGGGACAGGGGGTTATCAGCCCCAGCATTTT.

The chain joins TRBV7-2 to TRBJ2-6, with a tentative D call TRBD1 (6 bases). The V and J ends lost 2 bases and 1 base respectively, with 12 bases between them. CDR1 and CDR2 from the germline V gene are SGHTA and FQGNSA. The CDR3 is 17 residues long. The CDR3: CASSLTGLRSGANVLTF. As DNA, the CDR3 is TGTGCCAGCAGCTTAACAGGGCTGCGTTCTGGGGCCAACGTCCTGACTTTC.

The chain recombines TRBV19 with TRBJ1-2; D gene ambiguous. Trimming took off 5 bases at V and 1 base at J, with 17 bases between the two ends. CDR3 length: 16 residues. Per the germline V gene, CDR1 is LNHDA and CDR2 is SQIVND (reference sequence). CDR3 DNA sequence: TGTGCCAGTAGTTCCAAGGCGGAGATTTATAACTATGGCTACACCTTC. Amino acids: CASSSKAEIYNYGYTF.

As DNA, the CDR3 is TGCAGCGGACAGGGCGCTGTGAACACTGAAGCTTTCTTT. It encodes CSGQGAVNTEAFF. The chain carries TRBV29-1 and TRBJ1-1; TRBD1 matches 7 bases. Germline V gene sequence: CDR1 SQVTM, CDR2 ANQGSEA. The CDR3 is 13 residues long. The V and J ends lost 7 bases and 0 bases, in that order; junction bases with no gene match: 5.